This TCR beta chain appears in the sequencing data of a study of T cells expressing NK-cell markers. Study-level points and caveats: Among several donors, these clonotypes also ranked first in the CD3+CD56-NKG2C+ fraction. Expanded clones of NKG2C+ T cells had an unclear HCMV specificity. Dominant NKG2C+ clonotype frequencies of roughly 1.0-7.0% of CD8+ T cells were measured in more than five donors.

As concerns this clonotype: Its antigen is unknown.

Following a re-call of the 5' RACE reads, TCRdb has one entry per CDR3 protein and lacks DNA. In total, the table holds about 550,000 distinct CDR3 sequences. From germline, CDR1 is SEHNR and CDR2 FQNEAQ (reference sequence). The CDR3 is 12 residues long. Input material: blood T cells: a sorted CD56 or NKG2C T cell subset, CD4+ or CD8+ T cells, or bulk PBMC T cells (not recorded which). This chain links TRBV7-9 with TRBJ2-1; without DNA, the TCRdb call of TRBD2 cannot be checked. This receptor was obtained from a man aged 18 to 35 in good health. CDR3 sequence reads: CASSWPEGRRFF.